Shown below are 10 T cell receptor beta chains from a single sample sequenced in a study of cytomegalovirus exposure and HLA in healthy donors. The primer mix had 60 Vbeta and 13 Jbeta primers. Profiled with immunoSEQ multiplex PCR; TCRdb holds only in-frame clones, not every one. The table has some 130,000 clones, 70% to 75% seen once. The sample was PBMCs. These receptors were taken from a male donor in good health and CMV-seronegative.

The gene calls are TRBV28 and TRBJ2-1; D is uncertain. This CDR3 has 15 residues. V was shortened by 7 bases and J by 0 bases, with 13 bases between the two germline ends. Germline CDR1 is MDHEN and CDR2 is SYDVKM. The CDR3 DNA follows: TGTGCCAGCACCGAACAGCTTACCTCCTACAATGAGCAGTTCTTC. This encodes CASTEQLTSYNEQFF.

The chain couples TRBV19 to TRBJ2-7, with a possible D match to TRBD1 (7 bases). Germline loops: CDR1 LNHDA, CDR2 SQIVND (reference sequence). CDR3 length: 13 residues. V shed 6 bases and J shed 7 bases, with 16 bases lying between them. Written as DNA, the CDR3 is TGTGCCAGTAGCAGGGGGGACACGCGAGAGCAGTACTTC. Its translation: CASSRGDTREQYF.

A remark on this clone: The same CDR3 also results from other DNA sequences found in this sample. The gene calls are TRBV5-1 and TRBJ2-2; D unresolved. V was clipped by 2 bases and J by 7 bases, with 3 bases between them. The CDR3 covers 11 residues. Germline V lookup: CDR1 SGHRS, CDR2 YFSETQ. CDR3 sequence (DNA): TGCGCCAGCAGCTTCAGCGGGGAGCTGTTTTTT. Its translation is CASSFSGELFF.

The chain recombines TRBV18 with TRBJ2-4, with a weak D call TRBD2 (6 bases). The CDR3 sequence is 15 residues long. Trimming shortened V by 3 bases and J by 3 bases, and 12 bases separated the two germline ends. The V gene's germline CDR1 is KGHSH and CDR2 LQKENI. The CDR3 reads CASSPLDGSKNIQYF. The CDR3 coding sequence is TGTGCCAGCTCACCTTTGGACGGGAGCAAAAACATTCAGTACTTC.

This clone was counted once. J is TRBJ1-1 and V is TRBV13, with TRBD1 matching 10 bases. Germline V lookup: CDR1 PRHDT, CDR2 FYEKMQ (reference sequence). There are 16 residues in the CDR3. The junction had 8 bases not matched to a gene; V was cut back by 5 bases and J by 2 bases. The CDR3 DNA reads as TGTGCCAGCAGCGAGTGGACAGGGGGTACTAACACTGAAGCTTTCTTT. Translation gives CASSEWTGGTNTEAFF.

This chain links TRBV19 with TRBJ1-1, with D unresolved. This CDR3 region has 11 residues. Germline CDR1 and CDR2: LNHDA and SQIVND (reference sequence). Trimming took off 5 bases at V and 5 bases at J, with 6 bases between the two ends. CDR3 residues: CASSGLTEAFF. The CDR3 coding sequence is TGTGCCAGTAGTGGGCTTACTGAAGCTTTCTTT. The variable domain in full, with the rest retrieved from reference TRBV19 and TRBJ1-1, is DGGITQSPKYLFRKEGQNVTLSCEQNLNHDAMYWYRQDPGQGLRLIYYSQIVNDFQKGDIAEGYSVSREKKESFPLTVTSAQKNPTAFYLCASSGLTEAFFGQGTRLTVV.

The chain has TRBV11-1 and TRBJ1-1; the D gene is possibly TRBD1 (6 bases). V lost 3 bases and J 11 bases, leaving 13 bases between the germline ends. There are 12 residues in the CDR3. The germline CDR1 and CDR2 sequences are SGHAT and FQDESV (reference sequence). CDR3 region: CASSFDRIGAFF. In nucleotides, the CDR3 is TGTGCCAGCAGCTTCGACAGGATAGGGGCTTTCTTT.

V and J are TRBV5-1 and TRBJ2-3, with D tentatively TRBD2 (6 bases). This CDR3 contains 14 residues. V lost 7 bases and J lost 4, with 16 bases in between. The germline V gene encodes CDR1 SGHRS and CDR2 YFSETQ. CDR3 nucleotides: TGCGCCAGCGCTAGCGTATACGGCCCAGATACGCAGTATTTT. This codes for CASASVYGPDTQYF. Combining the CDR3 with reference TRBV5-1 and TRBJ2-3 gives the whole variable domain KAGVTQTPRYLIKTRGQQVTLSCSPISGHRSVSWYQQTPGQGLQFLFEYFSETQRNKGNFPGRFSGRQFSNSRSEMNVSTLELGDSALYLCASASVYGPDTQYFGPGTRLTVL.

The chain combines TRBV28 with TRBJ2-2, with 16 nucleotides matching TRBD2. After removal of 2 bases from V and 7 bases from J, the junction contained 7 bases not matched to a gene. The germline CDR1 and CDR2 sequences are MDHEN and SYDVKM. The CDR3 is 18 residues long. The CDR3 DNA sequence: TGTGCCAGCAGTTTAGGGGGACTAGCGGGAGGGCCAAGCGGGGAGCTGTTTTTT. Translating it yields CASSLGGLAGGPSGELFF.

The chain uses TRBV5-1 and TRBJ2-7; a possible D gene is TRBD2 (6 bases). The CDR3 runs to 15 residues. The germline CDR1 and CDR2 sequences are SGHRS and YFSETQ. Trimming took 2 bases from V and 2 from J, leaving 14 bases between them. As DNA, the CDR3 is TGCGCCAGCAGCTTTGGACGGGACTTTACCTACGAGCAGTACTTC. Encoded protein: CASSFGRDFTYEQYF.